The clone carrying this T cell receptor (beta chain) was picked up many times. The antigen remains undetermined. The sample originates from a study of neurological immune-mediated disorders. Each CDR3 protein is one row after TCRdb ran MiXCR on the 5' RACE reads. The sample carries 45,000 to 55,000 distinct CDR3 sequences, approximately 5.8% recorded once. Whole-study results and caveats: Sharing of CDR3 amino acid sequences among expanded clones across subjects was absent, suggesting private repertoires in all groups. A possible signature appeared as one related-CDR3 cluster, in which phylogenetic grouping placed the repertoires of 18 of 34 multiple sclerosis patients.

This CDR3 is built from 16 residues. The germline V gene has CDR1 SGHRS and CDR2 YFSETQ. V shed 6 bases and J shed 2 bases, with 18 bases lying between them. The TCR comes from a woman under 30 with multiple sclerosis. This chain connects TRBV5-1 to TRBJ2-1; D call uncertain. Sequencing was done on a sample of CD4+ T cells from blood. CDR3 residues: CASNSLVSGAYNEQFF. CDR3 bases: TGCGCCAGCAATTCCCTGGTCTCCGGAGCCTACAATGAGCAGTTCTTC.